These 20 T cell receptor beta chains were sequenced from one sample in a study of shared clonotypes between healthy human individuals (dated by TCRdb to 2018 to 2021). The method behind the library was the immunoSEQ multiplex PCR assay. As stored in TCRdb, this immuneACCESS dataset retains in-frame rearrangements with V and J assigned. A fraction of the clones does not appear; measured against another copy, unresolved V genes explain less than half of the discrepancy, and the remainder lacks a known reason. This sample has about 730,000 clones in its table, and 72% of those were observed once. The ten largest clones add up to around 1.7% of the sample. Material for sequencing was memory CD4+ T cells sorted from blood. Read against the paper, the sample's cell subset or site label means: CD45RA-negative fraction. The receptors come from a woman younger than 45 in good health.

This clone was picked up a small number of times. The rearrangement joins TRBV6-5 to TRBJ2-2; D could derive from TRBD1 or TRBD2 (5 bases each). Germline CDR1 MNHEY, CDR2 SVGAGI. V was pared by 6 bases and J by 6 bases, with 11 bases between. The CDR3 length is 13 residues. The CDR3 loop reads CASRNRRAGELFF. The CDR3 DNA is TGTGCCAGCAGAAACAGGCGGGCCGGGGAGCTGTTTTTT.

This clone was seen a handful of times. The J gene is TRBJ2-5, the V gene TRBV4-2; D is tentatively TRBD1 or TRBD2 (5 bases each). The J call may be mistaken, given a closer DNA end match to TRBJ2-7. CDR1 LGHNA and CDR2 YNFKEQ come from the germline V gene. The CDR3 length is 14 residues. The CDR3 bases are TGTGCCAGCAGCCAAGCACTGGGGGTCTACGAGCAGTACTTC. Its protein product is CASSQALGVYEQYF.

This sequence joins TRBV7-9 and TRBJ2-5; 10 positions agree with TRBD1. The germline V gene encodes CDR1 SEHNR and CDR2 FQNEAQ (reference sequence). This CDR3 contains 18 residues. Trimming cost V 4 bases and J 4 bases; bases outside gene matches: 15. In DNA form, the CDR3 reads TGTGCCAGCAGCTACGACCCCTCGACAGGGGGCGCGTCAGAGACCCAGTACTTC. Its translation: CASSYDPSTGGASETQYF.

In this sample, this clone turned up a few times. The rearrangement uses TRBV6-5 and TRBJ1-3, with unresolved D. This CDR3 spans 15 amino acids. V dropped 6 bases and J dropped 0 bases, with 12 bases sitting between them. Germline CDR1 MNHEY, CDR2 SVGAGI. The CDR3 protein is CASSPEGFSGNTIYF. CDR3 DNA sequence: TGTGCCAGCAGCCCCGAGGGTTTCTCTGGAAACACCATATATTTT.

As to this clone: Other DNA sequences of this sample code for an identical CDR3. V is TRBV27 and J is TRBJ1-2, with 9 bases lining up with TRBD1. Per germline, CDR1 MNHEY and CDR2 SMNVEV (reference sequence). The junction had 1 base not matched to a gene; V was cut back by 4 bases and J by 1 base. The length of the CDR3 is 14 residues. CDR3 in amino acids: CASSWGQGNYGYTF. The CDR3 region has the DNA TGTGCCAGCAGTTGGGGACAGGGTAACTATGGCTACACCTTC.

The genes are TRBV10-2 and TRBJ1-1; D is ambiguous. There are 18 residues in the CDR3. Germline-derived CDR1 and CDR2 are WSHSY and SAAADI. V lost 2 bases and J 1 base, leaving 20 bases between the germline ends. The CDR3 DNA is TGCGCCAGCAGTGAGCCGGACGGCTATGCGAGTCCGAACACTGAAGCTTTCTTT. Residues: CASSEPDGYASPNTEAFF.

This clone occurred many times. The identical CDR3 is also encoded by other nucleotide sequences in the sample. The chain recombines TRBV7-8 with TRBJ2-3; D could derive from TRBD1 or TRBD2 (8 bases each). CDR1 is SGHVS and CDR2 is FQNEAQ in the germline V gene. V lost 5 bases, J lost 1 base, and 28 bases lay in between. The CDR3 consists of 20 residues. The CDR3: CASSDGQGLSGTWGTDTQYF. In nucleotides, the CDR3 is TGTGCCAGCAGCGACGGACAGGGTCTTAGCGGGACGTGGGGCACAGATACGCAGTATTTT.

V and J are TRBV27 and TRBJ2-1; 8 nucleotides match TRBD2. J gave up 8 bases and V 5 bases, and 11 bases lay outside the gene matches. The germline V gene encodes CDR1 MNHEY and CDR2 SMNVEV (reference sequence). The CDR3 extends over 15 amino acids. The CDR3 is CASSTYSGSGDEQFF. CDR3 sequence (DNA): TGTGCCAGCAGTACATACAGCGGGAGTGGGGATGAGCAGTTCTTC.

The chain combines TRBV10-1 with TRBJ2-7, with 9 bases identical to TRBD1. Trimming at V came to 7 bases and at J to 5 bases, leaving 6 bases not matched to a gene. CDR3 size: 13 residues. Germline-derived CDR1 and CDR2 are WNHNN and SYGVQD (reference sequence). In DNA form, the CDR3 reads TGCGCCAGCAACAAGGGACAGGGAAACGAGCAGTACTTC. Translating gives CASNKGQGNEQYF.

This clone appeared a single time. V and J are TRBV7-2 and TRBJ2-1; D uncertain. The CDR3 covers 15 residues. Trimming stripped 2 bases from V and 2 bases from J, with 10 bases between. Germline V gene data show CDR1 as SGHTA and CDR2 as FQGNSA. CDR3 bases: TGTGCCAGCAGCTTAACAGCTATCACCTACAATGAGCAGTTCTTC. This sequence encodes CASSLTAITYNEQFF. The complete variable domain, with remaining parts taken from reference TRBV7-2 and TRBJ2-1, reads GAGVSQSPSNKVTEKGKDVELRCDPISGHTALYWYRQSLGQGLEFLIYFQGNSAPDKSGLPSDRFSAERTGGSVSTLTIQRTQQEDSAVYLCASSLTAITYNEQFFGPGTRLTVL.

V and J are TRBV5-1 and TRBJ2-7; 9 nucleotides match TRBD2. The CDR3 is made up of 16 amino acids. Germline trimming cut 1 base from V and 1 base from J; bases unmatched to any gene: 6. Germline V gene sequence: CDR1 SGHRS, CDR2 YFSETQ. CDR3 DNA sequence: TGCGCCAGCAGCTTGTCGACAGGACTAGCGTCCTACGAGCAGTACTTC. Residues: CASSLSTGLASYEQYF.

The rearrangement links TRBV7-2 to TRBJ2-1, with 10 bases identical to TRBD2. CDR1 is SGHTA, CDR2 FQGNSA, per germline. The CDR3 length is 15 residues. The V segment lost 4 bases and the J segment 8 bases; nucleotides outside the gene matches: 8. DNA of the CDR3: TGTGCCAGCAGCTACCGACTAGCGGGCCGTCATGAGCAGTTCTTC. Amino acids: CASSYRLAGRHEQFF.

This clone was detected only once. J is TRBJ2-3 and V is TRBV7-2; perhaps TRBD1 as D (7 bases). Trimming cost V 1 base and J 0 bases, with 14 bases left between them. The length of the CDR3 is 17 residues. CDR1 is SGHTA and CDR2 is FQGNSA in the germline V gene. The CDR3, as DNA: TGTGCCAGCAGCTTAGTGAGGGGGCGGGGCAGCACAGATACGCAGTATTTT. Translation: CASSLVRGRGSTDTQYF.

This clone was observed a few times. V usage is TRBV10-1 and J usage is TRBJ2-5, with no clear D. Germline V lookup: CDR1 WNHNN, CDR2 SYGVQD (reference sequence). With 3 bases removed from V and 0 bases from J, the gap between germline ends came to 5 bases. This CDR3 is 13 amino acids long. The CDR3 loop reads CASSDNNQETQYF. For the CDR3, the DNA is TGCGCCAGCAGTGACAATAACCAAGAGACCCAGTACTTC.

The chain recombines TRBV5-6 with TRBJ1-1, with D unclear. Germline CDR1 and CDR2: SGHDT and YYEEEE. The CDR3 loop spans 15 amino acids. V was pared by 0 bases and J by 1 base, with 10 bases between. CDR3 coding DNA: TGTGCCAGCAGCTTGGGTTCCACTACGAACACTGAAGCTTTCTTT. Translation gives CASSLGSTTNTEAFF.

The CDR3 DNA is TGTGCCAGTAATAACAGGGGGCGTTCAGATACGCAGTATTTT. It translates to CASNNRGRSDTQYF. The V and J genes are TRBV5-4 and TRBJ2-3, with 9 bases fitting TRBD1. Germline CDR1 reads SGHNT; CDR2 reads YYREEE (reference sequence). With 8 bases clipped from V and 4 bases from J, the junction kept 8 bases outside the gene matches. CDR3 length equals 14 residues.

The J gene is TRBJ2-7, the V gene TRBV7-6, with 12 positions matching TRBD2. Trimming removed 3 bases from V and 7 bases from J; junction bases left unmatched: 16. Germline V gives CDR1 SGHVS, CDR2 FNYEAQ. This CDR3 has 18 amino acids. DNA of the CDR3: TGTGCCAGCAGCTTTAGCAGCCCGGCTAGCGGGAGGGCAGGGGAGCAGTACTTC. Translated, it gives CASSFSSPASGRAGEQYF.

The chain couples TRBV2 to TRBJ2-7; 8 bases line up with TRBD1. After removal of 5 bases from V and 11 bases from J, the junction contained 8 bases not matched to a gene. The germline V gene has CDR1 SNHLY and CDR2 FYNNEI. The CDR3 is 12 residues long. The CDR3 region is CASSFGQGVEYF. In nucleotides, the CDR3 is TGTGCCAGCAGTTTCGGACAGGGCGTTGAGTACTTC.

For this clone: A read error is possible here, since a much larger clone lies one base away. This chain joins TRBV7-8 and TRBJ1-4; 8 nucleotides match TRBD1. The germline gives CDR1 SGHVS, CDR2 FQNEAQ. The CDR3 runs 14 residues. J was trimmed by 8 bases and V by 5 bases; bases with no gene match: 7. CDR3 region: CASSPGTGYEKLFF. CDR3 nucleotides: TGTGCCAGCAGCCCCGGGACAGGATACGAAAAACTGTTTTTT.

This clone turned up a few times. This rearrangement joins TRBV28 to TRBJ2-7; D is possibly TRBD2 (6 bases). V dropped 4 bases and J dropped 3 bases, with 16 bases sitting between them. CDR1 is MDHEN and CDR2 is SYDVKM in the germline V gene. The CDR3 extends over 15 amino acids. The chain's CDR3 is CASSSRGGRNYEQYF. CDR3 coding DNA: TGTGCCAGCAGTTCCCGGGGTGGGAGGAACTACGAGCAGTACTTC.